The clone carrying this T cell receptor (beta chain) showed up just a few times. This specimen comes from a study of T cells in Graves' hyperthyroidism and ophthalmopathy. The diagnostic basis comprised clinical symptoms, serum thyroxine and TRAb, thyroid ultrasound and orbital computed tomography. RNA transcripts provided the source from which TCR beta CDR3 regions were amplified. The HTBI primer set was used in a first-round RT-PCR of the TCR CDR3. Each CDR3 protein is one row after TCRdb ran MiXCR on the multiplex PCR reads. This sample carries approximately 330,000 distinct CDR3 sequences, around 20% of them seen once, and the ten largest clones take 50% to 65%. The TCR comes from a woman aged 45 to 65 with Graves' hyperthyroidism. Source material: blood.

CDR3 in DNA: TGCGCCAGCACCTCCGGGACTAGCGGGACCGGGGAGCTGTTTTTT. Amino acid sequence: CASTSGTSGTGELFF. The rearrangement links TRBV5-1 to TRBJ2-2; 12 nucleotides line up with TRBD2. CDR1 and CDR2 (germline): SGHRS, YFSETQ. The CDR3 covers 15 residues. V dropped 6 bases and J dropped 5; count of bases not matched to a gene: 5. Variable domain in full (rest from reference TRBV5-1 and TRBJ2-2): KAGVTQTPRYLIKTRGQQVTLSCSPISGHRSVSWYQQTPGQGLQFLFEYFSETQRNKGNFPGRFSGRQFSNSRSEMNVSTLELGDSALYLCASTSGTSGTGELFFGEGSRLTVL.